The rows below give T cell receptor beta chains drawn from one sample of a study of Tregs in tolerant kidney transplant recipients. The table came from immunoSEQ multiplex PCR; TCRdb's copy has only in-frame clones and leaves some out. The sample includes about 69,000 clones, 85% to 90% seen only once; the top ten take 0.39%. The sample was CD4+ T cells from blood, taken before the transplant. The receptors were gathered from a human donor who received a combined kidney and bone marrow transplant. CDR3s include the opening cysteine and the closing phenylalanine or tryptophan.

TRBJ2-7	TRBV28	CASSLRDYEQYF
TRBJ2-1	TRBV29-1	CSASTGPNEQFF
TRBJ2-1	TRBV11-1	CASRLAGIDNEQFF
TRBJ2-3	TRBV7-6	CASSLVGLAGGDTQYF
TRBJ1-1	TRBV6-5	CASNHRETTEAFF
TRBJ1-4	TRBV5-1	CASSLFGGATNEKLFF
TRBJ2-7	TRBV5-4	CASSFSSGRMYEQYF
TRBJ2-7	TRBV30	CAWSVLLAGGEQYF
TRBJ2-3	TRBV5-4	CASNIPGGQGTDTQYF
TRBJ1-1	TRBV7-8	CASTGLNTEAFF
TRBJ2-3	TRBV28	CASTGSGSITDTQYF
TRBJ2-7	TRBV28	CASSLLAAGSYEQYF
TRBJ2-3	TRBV19	CASSTTSFSDTQYF
TRBJ1-1	TRBV5-1	CASSPTGGTGLEAFF
TRBJ2-7	TRBV27	CASSLQAGAGYEQYF
TRBJ1-1	TRBV2	CASSAMGGETNTEAFF
TRBJ1-4	TRBV23-1	CASSRREGDLGGTNEKLFF
TRBJ1-4	TRBV7-6	CASSPSGSNEKLFF
TRBJ2-7	TRBV7-3	CASSPRTGTEQYF
TRBJ2-4	TRBV28	CASSSAGGGGDIQYF
TRBJ1-2	TRBV28	CASETMDRGNGYTF
TRBJ2-1	TRBV28	CASSQSGRGFF
TRBJ2-3	TRBV5-1	CASSEQGEGGTDTQYF
TRBJ2-7	TRBV7-2	CASSQAGRSSYEQYF